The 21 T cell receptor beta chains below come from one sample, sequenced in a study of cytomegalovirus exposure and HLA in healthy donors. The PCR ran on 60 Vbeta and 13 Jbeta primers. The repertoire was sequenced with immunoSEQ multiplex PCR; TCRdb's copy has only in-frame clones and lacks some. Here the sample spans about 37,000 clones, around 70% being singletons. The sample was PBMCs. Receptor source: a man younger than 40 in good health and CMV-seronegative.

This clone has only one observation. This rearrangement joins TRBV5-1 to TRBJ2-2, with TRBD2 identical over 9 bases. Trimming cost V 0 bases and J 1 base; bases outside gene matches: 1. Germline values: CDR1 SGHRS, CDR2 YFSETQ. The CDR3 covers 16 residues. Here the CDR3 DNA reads TGCGCCAGCAGCTTGGGTAGCGGGAGGAACACCGGGGAGCTGTTTTTT. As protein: CASSLGSGRNTGELFF. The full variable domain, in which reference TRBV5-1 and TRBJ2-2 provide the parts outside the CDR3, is KAGVTQTPRYLIKTRGQQVTLSCSPISGHRSVSWYQQTPGQGLQFLFEYFSETQRNKGNFPGRFSGRQFSNSRSEMNVSTLELGDSALYLCASSLGSGRNTGELFFGEGSRLTVL.

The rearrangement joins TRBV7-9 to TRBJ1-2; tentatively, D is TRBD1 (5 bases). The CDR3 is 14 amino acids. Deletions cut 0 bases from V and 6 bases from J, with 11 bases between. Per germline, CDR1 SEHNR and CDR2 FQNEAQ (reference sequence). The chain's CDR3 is CASSLAGRGNGYTF. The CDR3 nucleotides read TGTGCCAGCAGCTTAGCGGGTAGGGGAAATGGCTACACCTTC. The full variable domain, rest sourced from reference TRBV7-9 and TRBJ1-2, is DTGVSQNPRHKITKRGQNVTFRCDPISEHNRLYWYRQTLGQGPEFLTYFQNEAQLEKSRLLSDRFSAERPKGSFSTLEIQRTEQGDSAMYLCASSLAGRGNGYTFGSGTRLTVV.

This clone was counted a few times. CDR3 sequence: CASSQVGQGRPHEQYF. The CDR3 DNA is TGTGCCAGCTCACAGGTGGGACAGGGTCGTCCCCACGAGCAGTACTTC. This rearrangement joins TRBV18 to TRBJ2-7; 9 positions match TRBD1. Germline values: CDR1 KGHSH, CDR2 LQKENI. V was pared by 4 bases and J by 5 bases, with 12 bases of the junction left unmatched. The CDR3 runs 16 residues. Variable domain in full (rest from reference TRBV18 and TRBJ2-7): NAGVMQNPRHLVRRRGQEARLRCSPMKGHSHVYWYRQLPEEGLKFMVYLQKENIIDESGMPKERFSAEFPKEGPSILRIQQVVRGDSAAYFCASSQVGQGRPHEQYFGPGTRLTVT.

The CDR3 reads CASNRGGTSGTYNEQFF. CDR3 DNA sequence: TGTGCCAGCAATCGCGGGGGGACTAGCGGGACCTACAATGAGCAGTTCTTC. The rearrangement joins TRBV27 to TRBJ2-1; TRBD2 aligns across 13 bases. In germline, CDR1 is MNHEY, CDR2 SMNVEV (reference sequence). This CDR3 spans 17 amino acids. The junction had 8 bases not matched to a gene; V was cut back by 7 bases and J by 2 bases.

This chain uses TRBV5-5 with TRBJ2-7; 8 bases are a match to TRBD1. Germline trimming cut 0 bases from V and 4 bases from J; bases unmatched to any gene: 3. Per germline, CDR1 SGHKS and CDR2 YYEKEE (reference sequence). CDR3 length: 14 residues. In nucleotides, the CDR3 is TGTGCCAGCAGCTTGGTACAGGGGGAATACGAGCAGTACTTC. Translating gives CASSLVQGEYEQYF.

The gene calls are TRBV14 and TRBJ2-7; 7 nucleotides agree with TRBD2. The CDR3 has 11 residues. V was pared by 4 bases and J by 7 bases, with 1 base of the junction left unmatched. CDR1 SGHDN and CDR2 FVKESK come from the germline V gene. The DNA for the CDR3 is TGTGCCAGCAGCCTGGGGGGGGAGCAGTACTTC. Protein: CASSLGGEQYF.

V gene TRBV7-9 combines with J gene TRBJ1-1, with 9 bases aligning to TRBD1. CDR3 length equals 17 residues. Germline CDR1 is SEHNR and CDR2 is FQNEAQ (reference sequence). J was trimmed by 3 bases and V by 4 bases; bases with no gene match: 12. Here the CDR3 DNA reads TGTGCCAGCAGCTACCACAGGGGGCGGGTATCGGACACTGAAGCTTTCTTT. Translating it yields CASSYHRGRVSDTEAFF.

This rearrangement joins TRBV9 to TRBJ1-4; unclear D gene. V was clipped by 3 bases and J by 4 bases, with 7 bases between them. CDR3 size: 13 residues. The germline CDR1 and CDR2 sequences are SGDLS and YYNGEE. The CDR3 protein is CASSGGGNEKLFF. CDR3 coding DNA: TGTGCCAGCAGCGGAGGCGGTAATGAAAAACTGTTTTTT.

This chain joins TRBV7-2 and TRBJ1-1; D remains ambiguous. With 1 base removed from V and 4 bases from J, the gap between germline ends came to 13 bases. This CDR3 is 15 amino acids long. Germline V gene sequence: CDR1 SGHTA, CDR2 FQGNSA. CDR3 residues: CASSLGTGMGTEAFF. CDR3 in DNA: TGTGCCAGCAGCTTAGGTACGGGGATGGGCACTGAAGCTTTCTTT.

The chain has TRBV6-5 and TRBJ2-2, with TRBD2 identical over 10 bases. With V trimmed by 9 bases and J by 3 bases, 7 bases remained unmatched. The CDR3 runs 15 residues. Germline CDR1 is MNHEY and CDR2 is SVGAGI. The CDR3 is CASKGLAGDTGELFF. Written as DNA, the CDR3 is TGTGCCAGTAAGGGGCTAGCGGGGGACACCGGGGAGCTGTTTTTT.

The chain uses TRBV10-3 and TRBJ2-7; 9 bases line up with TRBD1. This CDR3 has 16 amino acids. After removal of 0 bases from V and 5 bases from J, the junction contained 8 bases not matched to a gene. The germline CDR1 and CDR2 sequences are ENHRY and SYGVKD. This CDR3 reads CAISESGQGDRDEQYF. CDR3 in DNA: TGTGCCATCAGTGAGTCGGGACAGGGTGATAGGGACGAGCAGTACTTC.

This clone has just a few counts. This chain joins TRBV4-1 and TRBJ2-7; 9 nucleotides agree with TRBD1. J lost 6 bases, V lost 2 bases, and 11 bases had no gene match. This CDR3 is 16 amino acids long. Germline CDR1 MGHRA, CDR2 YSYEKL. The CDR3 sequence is CASSQSENRGLGEQYF. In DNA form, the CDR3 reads TGCGCCAGCAGCCAATCAGAGAACAGGGGGCTCGGCGAGCAGTACTTC.

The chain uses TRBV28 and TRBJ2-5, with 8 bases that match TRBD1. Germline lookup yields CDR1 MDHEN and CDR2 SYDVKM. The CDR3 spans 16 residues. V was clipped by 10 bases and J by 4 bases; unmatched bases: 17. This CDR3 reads CATHAGRGRGLETQYF. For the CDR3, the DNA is TGTGCCACACACGCGGGGCGGGGCAGGGGGCTAGAGACCCAGTACTTC.

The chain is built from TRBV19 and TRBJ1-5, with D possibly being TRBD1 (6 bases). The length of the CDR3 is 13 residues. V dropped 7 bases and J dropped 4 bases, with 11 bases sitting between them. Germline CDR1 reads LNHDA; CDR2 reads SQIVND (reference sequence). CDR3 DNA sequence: TGTGCCAGTACCCGACAGGTAAATCAGCCCCAGCATTTT. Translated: CASTRQVNQPQHF.

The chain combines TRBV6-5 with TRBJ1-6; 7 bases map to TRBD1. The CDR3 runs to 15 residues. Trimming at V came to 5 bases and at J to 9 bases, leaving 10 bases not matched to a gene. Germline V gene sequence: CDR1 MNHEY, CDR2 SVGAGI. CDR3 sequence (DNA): TGTGCCAGCAGTCCACAGGGGACCCAAACTTCACCCCTCCACTTT. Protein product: CASSPQGTQTSPLHF.

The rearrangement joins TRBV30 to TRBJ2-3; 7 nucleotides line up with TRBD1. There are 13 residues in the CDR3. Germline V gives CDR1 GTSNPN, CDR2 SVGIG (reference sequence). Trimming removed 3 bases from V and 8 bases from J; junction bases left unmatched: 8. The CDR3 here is CAWSGTDWGTQYF. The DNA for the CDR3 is TGTGCCTGGAGCGGGACAGACTGGGGTACGCAGTATTTT.

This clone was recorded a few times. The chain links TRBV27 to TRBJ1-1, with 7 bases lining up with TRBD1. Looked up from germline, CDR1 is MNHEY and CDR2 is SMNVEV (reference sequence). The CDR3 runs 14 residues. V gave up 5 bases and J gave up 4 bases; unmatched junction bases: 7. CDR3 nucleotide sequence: TGTGCCAGCAGTATACGGACAGGTCTCACTGAAGCTTTCTTT. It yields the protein CASSIRTGLTEAFF.

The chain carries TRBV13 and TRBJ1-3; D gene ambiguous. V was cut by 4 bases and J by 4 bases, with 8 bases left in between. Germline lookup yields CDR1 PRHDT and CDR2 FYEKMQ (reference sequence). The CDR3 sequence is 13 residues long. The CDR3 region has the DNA TGTGCCAGCAGCTCCGGGTGGGGAAACACCATATATTTT. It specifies CASSSGWGNTIYF.

In DNA, the CDR3 is TGTGCCAGCAGCCCCCTGGGACTAGCGGGGACCAATGAGCAGTTCTTC. It yields the protein CASSPLGLAGTNEQFF. The chain uses TRBV13 and TRBJ2-1; 13 bases map to TRBD2. CDR1 and CDR2 (germline): PRHDT, FYEKMQ (reference sequence). The junction had 7 bases not matched to a gene; V was cut back by 5 bases and J by 6 bases. CDR3 length: 16 residues. Variable domain in full (rest from reference TRBV13 and TRBJ2-1): AAGVIQSPRHLIKEKRETATLKCYPIPRHDTVYWYQQGPGQDPQFLISFYEKMQSDKGSIPDRFSAQQFSDYHSELNMSSLELGDSALYFCASSPLGLAGTNEQFFGPGTRLTVL.

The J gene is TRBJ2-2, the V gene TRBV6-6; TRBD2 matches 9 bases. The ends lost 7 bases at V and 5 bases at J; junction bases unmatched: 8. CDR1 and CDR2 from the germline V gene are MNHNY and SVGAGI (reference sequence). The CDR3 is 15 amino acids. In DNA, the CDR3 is TGTGCCAGCACCCCTAGCGGGGCAGGTACCGGGGAGCTGTTTTTT. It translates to CASTPSGAGTGELFF.

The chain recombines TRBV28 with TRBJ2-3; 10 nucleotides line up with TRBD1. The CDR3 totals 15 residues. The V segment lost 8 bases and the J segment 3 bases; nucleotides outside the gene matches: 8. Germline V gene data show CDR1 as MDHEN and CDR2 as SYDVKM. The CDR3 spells CASGTGDKVTDTQYF. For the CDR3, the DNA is TGTGCCAGCGGGACAGGGGATAAGGTTACAGATACGCAGTATTTT.